The T cell receptor (beta chain) under discussion was sequenced for a study of T cell repertoires in cytomegalovirus infection. Across the study: Epitope selection comprised recently identified HLA-C-restricted CMV epitopes and well-studied HLA-B-restricted CMV epitopes. General study points: CMV carriers with the relevant HLA were identified by cumulative public TCR beta family frequency.

TCRdb reprocessed the reads via MiXCR and lists one record per CDR3 protein. The sample holds hundreds of thousands of distinct CDR3 sequences, around 30% seen once. The germline gives CDR1 SGHVS, CDR2 FQNEAQ. The CDR3 loop spans 16 amino acids. V was trimmed by 1 base and J by 0 bases, leaving 12 bases between them. This clonotype is categorized as medium-sized (0.01 to 0.1%). Its antigen is unidentified. The sequence was obtained from a human donor in good health (CMV status not recorded). Some clones in this sample may be carry-over from other donors' samples. The chain links TRBV7-8 to TRBJ2-5; weak D call: TRBD2 (5 bases). Source: cultured CD8+ T cells from PBMCs, taken from culture after CMV antigen stimulation. The CDR3 region is CASSLVGFGNQETQYF. CDR3 nucleotides: TGTGCCAGCAGCTTAGTTGGTTTCGGGAACCAAGAGACCCAGTACTTC.